The sequence of this TCR beta chain was determined in a study of shared clonotypes between healthy human individuals. General observations from the study: Investigators expected sequencing depth to affect clonotype sharing among donors.

In the original analysis: Junction-only sequences without quality scores were provided by ImmunoSEQ, so filtering was different. Data came from immunoSEQ multiplex PCR; TCRdb stores just in-frame clones and leaves some out. V and J calls and clone size come straight from that table; D and trimming were deduced from the DNA. The sample holds 730,000 or so clones, more than 70% seen once. This clone was seen more than once but under ten times. Its antigen is not identified. Material: memory CD4+ T cells sorted from blood. Subset denoted: CD45RA-negative fraction. This clonotype originated in a woman aged 30 to 39 in good health.

CDR3 region: CASSFIEWEGNQPQHF. The CDR3, as DNA: TGTGCCAGCAGTTTTATCGAGTGGGAGGGGAATCAGCCCCAGCATTTT. The rearrangement joins TRBV28 to TRBJ1-5; weak D call: TRBD1 (5 bases). The CDR3 loop spans 16 amino acids. V was clipped by 3 bases and J by 4 bases, with 16 bases between them. In germline, CDR1 is MDHEN, CDR2 SYDVKM.